The clone carrying this TCR beta chain was detected only a few times. Its antigen is undetermined. The sample is drawn from a study of Graves' ophthalmopathy and Graves' hyperthyroidism. As for the study in general: No treatment had been given when peripheral blood was collected at initial diagnosis.

Study-level points and caveats: Blood also harbored most expanded thyroid clonotypes above 0.001 frequency.

The CDR3 loop spans 15 amino acids. V lost 7 bases, J lost 1 base, and 8 bases stayed unmatched. Germline CDR1 and CDR2: SNHLY and FYNNEI. For donors with ophthalmopathy, the disease showed moderate-to-severe activity, reached CAS ≥3 and NOSPECS ≥4, and had lasted under 3 months. Isolation of PBMCs was performed using 10 ml of fresh peripheral blood. TCR beta CDR3 regions were amplified from RNA transcripts. The authors performed first-round RT-PCR with HTBI primers and then a second-round multiplex PCR. TCRdb independently ran MiXCR on the multiplex PCR reads; one entry per CDR3 protein. The table has 600,000 to 950,000 distinct CDR3 sequences, 40% seen once.

The source of this sequence is an adult man with Graves' ophthalmopathy. The chain carries TRBV2 and TRBJ2-3, with 7 bases that match TRBD2. Sequencing was carried out using peripheral blood. Written as DNA, the CDR3 is TGTGCCAGCATCCCACGTGGGGGGGGCACAGATACGCAGTATTTT. Protein sequence: CASIPRGGGTDTQYF.